This T cell receptor (delta chain) was identified during a study of γδ T cells in repeated Plasmodium falciparum infection. TCRdb reprocessed the multiplex PCR reads through CATT. The profile shows some 100,000 delta-chain clones, approximately 1.5% of them singletons. Unmatched junction bases numbered 19, after V lost 0 bases and J lost 10 bases. The germline CDR1 and CDR2 sequences are TSESDYY and QEAYKQQN. The CDR3 loop spans 19 amino acids. Vgamma9/Vdelta2+ and Vdelta2-negative gammadelta T cells were flow-sorted from PBMC for bulk sequencing. The sequencing input was gamma-delta T cells from blood. The TCR comes from a pool of human donors (malaria-infected and uninfected, not separated). This chain links TRAV38-2/DV8 with TRDJ1; 12 bases match TRDD3. TCRdb supplies no J gene; here it was assigned by aligning the nucleotide sequence to germline. DNA for the CDR3: TGTGCTTATAGGAGCGCGTATTTCTCTCCGTACTGGGGGATACAAAGACTCATCTTT. Protein product: CAYRSAYFSPYWGIQRLIF.